The clone carrying this T cell receptor beta chain showed up just a few times. The study profiled TCR beta VDJ and CDR3 using genomic DNA as template. TCRdb processed the reads anew with MiXCR; each CDR3 protein has one entry. In the table there are fewer than 250,000 distinct CDR3 sequences, more than 40% of which are singletons. This entry comes from a study of CD8+CD57+ T cells in acquired aplastic anemia. The sequenced patients had an expansion of CD8+CD57+ cells seen by flow cytometry. Acquired aplastic anemia of severe grade affected all patients. At the time of blood sampling, patients had not yet received any therapy. Sequencing was performed on sorted CD4+, CD8+, or CD8+CD57+ T cells (not recorded which) from PBMCs. This TCR derives from a human donor with aplastic anemia.

Here the CDR3 DNA reads TGTGCCAGCTCGGGACAGGTCAACTATGGCTACACCTTC. It codes for CASSGQVNYGYTF. The chain joins TRBV2 to TRBJ1-2; TRBD1 agrees at 8 bases. Germline V CDR1 and CDR2: SNHLY, FYNNEI. The CDR3 totals 13 residues. After removal of 8 bases from V and 2 bases from J, the junction contained 4 bases not matched to a gene.